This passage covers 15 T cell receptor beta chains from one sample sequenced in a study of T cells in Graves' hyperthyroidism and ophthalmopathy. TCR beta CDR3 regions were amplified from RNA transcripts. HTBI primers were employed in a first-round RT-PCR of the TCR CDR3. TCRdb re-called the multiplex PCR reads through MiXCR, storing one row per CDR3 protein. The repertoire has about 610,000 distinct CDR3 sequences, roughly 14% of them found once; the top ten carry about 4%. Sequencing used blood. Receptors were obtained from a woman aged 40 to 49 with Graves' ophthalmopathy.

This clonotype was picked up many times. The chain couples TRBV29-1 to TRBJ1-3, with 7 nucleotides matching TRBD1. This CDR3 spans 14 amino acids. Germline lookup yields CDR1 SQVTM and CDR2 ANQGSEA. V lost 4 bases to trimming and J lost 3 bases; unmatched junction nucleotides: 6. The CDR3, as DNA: TGCAGCGTTGGGACAGGAGGAGGTGGAAACACCATATATTTT. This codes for CSVGTGGGGNTIYF.

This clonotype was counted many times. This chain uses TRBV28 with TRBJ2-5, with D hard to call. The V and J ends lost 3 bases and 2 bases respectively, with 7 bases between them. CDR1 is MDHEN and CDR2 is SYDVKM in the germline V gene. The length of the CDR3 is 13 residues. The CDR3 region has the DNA TGTGCCAGCAGTTTTATGGTACAAGAGACCCAGTACTTC. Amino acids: CASSFMVQETQYF.

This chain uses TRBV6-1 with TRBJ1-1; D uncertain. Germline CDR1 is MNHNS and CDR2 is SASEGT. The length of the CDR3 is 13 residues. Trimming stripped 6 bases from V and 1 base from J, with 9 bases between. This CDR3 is CASRVMGNTEAFF. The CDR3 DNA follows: TGTGCCAGCAGGGTGATGGGGAACACTGAAGCTTTCTTT.

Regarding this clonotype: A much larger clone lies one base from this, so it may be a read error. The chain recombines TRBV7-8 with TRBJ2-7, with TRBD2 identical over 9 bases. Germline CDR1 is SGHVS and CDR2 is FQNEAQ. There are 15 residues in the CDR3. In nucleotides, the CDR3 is TGTGCCAGCAGCTGGACTAGCGCGTCCTCCTACGGGCAGTACTTC. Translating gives CASSWTSASSYGQYF.

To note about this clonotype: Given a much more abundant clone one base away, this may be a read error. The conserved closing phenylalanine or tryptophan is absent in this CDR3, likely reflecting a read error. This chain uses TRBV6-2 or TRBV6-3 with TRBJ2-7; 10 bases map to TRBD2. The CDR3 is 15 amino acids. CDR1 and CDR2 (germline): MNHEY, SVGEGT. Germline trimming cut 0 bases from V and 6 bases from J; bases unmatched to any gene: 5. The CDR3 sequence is CASSYSGLAGAEQYL. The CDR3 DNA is TGTGCCAGCAGTTACTCCGGTCTAGCGGGAGCCGAGCAGTACCTC.

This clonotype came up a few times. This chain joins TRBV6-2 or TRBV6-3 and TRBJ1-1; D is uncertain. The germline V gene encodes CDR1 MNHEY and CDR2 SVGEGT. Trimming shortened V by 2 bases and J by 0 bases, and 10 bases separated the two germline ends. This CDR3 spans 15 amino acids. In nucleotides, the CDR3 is TGTGCCAGCAGTTACAGACCGGAAATGAACACTGAAGCTTTCTTT. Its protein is CASSYRPEMNTEAFF.

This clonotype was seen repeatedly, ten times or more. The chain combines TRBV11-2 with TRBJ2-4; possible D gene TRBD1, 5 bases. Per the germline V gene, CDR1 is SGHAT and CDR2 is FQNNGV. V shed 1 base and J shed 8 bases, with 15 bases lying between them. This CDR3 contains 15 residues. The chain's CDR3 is CASSLVSGRDYIQYF. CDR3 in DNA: TGTGCCAGCAGCTTAGTATCGGGCAGGGATTACATTCAGTACTTC.

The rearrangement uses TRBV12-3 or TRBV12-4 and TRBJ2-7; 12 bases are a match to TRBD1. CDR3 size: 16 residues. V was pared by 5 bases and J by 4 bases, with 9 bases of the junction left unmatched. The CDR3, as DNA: TGTGCCAGCAGTCCGACCCCGGGACAGGGGGCTTACGAGCAGTACTTC. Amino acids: CASSPTPGQGAYEQYF.

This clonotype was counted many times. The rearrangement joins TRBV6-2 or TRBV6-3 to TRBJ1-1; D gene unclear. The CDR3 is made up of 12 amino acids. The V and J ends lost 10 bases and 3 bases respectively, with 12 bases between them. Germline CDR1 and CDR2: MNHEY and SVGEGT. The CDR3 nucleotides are TGTGCCATCAAGTCCGGGTACACTGAAGCTTTCTTT. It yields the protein CAIKSGYTEAFF.

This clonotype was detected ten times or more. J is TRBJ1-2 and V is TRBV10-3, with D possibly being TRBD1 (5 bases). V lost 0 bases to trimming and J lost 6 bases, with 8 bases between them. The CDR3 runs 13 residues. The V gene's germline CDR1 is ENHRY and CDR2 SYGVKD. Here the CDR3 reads CAISESPRDGYTF. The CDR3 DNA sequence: TGTGCCATCAGTGAGTCTCCCAGGGATGGCTACACCTTC.

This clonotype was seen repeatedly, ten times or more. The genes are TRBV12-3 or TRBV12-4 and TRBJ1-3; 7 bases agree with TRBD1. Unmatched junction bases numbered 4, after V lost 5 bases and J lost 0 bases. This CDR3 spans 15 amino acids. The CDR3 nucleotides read TGTGCCAGCAGTCGCCGGACAGGCTCTGGAAACACCATATATTTT. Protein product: CASSRRTGSGNTIYF.

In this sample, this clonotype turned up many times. DNA of the CDR3: TGTGCCAGCAGTTACGGGTTGAGCGGAGAGGGTACCTACGAGCAGTACTTC. Encoded protein: CASSYGLSGEGTYEQYF. V usage is TRBV6-2 or TRBV6-3 and J usage is TRBJ2-7; possible D gene TRBD2, 5 bases. Per germline, CDR1 MNHEY and CDR2 SVGEGT. The CDR3 has 17 amino acids. Between the trimmed V and J ends, which lost 2 bases and 2 bases, there was a span of 19 bases.

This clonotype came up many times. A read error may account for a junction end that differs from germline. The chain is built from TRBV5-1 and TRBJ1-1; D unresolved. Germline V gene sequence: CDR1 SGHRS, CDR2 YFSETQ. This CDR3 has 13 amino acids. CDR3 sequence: CASSLEMNTEAFF. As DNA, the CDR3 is TGTGCCAGCAGCTTAGAGATGAACACTGAAGCTTTCTTT.

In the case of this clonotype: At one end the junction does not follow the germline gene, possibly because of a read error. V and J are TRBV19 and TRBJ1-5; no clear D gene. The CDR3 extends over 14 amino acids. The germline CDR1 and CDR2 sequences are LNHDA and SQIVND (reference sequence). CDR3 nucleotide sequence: TGTGCCTGTAGCCCTCAGGATAGCAATCAGCCCCAGCATTTT. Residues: CACSPQDSNQPQHF.

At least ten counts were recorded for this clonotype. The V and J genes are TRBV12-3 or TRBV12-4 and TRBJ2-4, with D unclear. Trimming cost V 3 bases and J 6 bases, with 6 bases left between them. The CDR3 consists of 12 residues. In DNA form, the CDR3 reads TGTGCCAGCAGTTTCTCTACAAACATTCAGTACTTC. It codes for CASSFSTNIQYF.